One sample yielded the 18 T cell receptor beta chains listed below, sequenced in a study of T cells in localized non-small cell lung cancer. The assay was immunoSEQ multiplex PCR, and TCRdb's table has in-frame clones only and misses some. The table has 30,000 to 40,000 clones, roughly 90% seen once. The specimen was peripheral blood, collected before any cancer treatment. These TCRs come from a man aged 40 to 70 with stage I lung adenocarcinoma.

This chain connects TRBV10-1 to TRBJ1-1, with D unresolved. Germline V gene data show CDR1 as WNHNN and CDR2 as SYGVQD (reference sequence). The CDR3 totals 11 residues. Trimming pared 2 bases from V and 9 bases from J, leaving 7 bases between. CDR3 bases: TGCGCCAGCAGTGAGGGGCGAAAAGCTTTCTTT. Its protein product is CASSEGRKAFF.

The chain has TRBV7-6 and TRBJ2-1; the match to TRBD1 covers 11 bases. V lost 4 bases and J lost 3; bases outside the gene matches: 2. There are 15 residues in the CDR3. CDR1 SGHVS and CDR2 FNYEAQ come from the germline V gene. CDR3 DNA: TGTGCCAGCAGCTCAGGGACAGGGGGCTACAATGAGCAGTTCTTC. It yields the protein CASSSGTGGYNEQFF. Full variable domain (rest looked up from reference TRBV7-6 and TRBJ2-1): GAGVSQSPRYKVTKRGQDVALRCDPISGHVSLYWYRQALGQGPEFLTYFNYEAQQDKSGLPNDRFSAERPEGSISTLTIQRTEQRDSAMYRCASSSGTGGYNEQFFGPGTRLTVL.

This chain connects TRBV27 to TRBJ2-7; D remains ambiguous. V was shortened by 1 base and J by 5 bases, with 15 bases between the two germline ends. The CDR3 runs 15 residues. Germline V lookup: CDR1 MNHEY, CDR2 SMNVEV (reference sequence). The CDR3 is CASSLYDPKMDEQYF. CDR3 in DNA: TGTGCCAGCAGTTTATACGACCCCAAGATGGACGAGCAGTACTTC.

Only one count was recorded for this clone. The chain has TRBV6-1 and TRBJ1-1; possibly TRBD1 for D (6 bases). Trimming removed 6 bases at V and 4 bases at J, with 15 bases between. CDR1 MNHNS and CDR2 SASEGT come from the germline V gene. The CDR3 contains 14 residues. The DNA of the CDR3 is TGTGCCAGCAGGAACAGGGAACGTGGCACTGAAGCTTTCTTT. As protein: CASRNRERGTEAFF.

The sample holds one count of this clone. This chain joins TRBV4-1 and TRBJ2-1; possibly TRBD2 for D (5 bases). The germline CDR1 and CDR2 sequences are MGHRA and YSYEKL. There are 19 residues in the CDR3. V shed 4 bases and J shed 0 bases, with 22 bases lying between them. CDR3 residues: CASSLGLAHPNSSYNEQFF. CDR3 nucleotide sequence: TGCGCCAGCAGCCTTGGACTCGCCCACCCCAATAGCTCCTACAATGAGCAGTTCTTC.

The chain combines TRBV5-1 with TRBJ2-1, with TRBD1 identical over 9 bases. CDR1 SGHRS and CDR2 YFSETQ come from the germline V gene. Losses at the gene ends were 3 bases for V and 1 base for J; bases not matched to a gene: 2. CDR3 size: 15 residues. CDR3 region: CASSSGQGSYNEQFF. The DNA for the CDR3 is TGCGCCAGCAGCTCAGGACAGGGGTCCTACAATGAGCAGTTCTTC.

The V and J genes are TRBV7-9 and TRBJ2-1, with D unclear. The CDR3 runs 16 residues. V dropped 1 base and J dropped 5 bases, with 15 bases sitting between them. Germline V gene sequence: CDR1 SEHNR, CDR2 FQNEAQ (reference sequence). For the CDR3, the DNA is TGTGCCAGCAGCTTAGTTGGGCGAACCTCTGACAATGAGCAGTTCTTC. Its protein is CASSLVGRTSDNEQFF.

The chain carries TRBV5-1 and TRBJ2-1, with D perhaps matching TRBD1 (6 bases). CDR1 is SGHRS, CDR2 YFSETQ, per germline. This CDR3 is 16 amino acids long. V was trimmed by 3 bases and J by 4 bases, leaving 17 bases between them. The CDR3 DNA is TGCGCCAGCAGCTCCGCCGGACAGTCCCGATACAATGAGCAGTTCTTC. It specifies CASSSAGQSRYNEQFF.

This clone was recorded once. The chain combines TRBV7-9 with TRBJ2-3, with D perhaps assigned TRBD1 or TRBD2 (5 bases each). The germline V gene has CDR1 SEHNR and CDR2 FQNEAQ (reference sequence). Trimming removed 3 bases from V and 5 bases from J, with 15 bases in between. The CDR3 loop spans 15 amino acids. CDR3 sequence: CASSFSGAGGDTQYF. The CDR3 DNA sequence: TGTGCCAGCAGCTTCTCCGGGGCTGGGGGAGATACGCAGTATTTT.

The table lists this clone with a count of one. The DNA for the CDR3 is TGTGCCAGCAGCTTGGCGGGGAGACCTGAAGCTTTCTTT. It codes for CASSLAGRPEAFF. The chain employs TRBV5-6 and TRBJ1-1; no clear D gene. Germline-derived CDR1 and CDR2 are SGHDT and YYEEEE. Trimming left V 0 bases short and J 6 bases short, with 9 bases between. This CDR3 comprises 13 residues.

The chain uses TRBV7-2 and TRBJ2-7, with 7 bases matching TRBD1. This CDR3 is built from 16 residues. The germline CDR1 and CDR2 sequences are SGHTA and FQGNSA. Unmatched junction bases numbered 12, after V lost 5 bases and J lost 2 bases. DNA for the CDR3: TGTGCCAGCAGCCTCTCCGGGCAGGGGGAAACCTACGAGCAGTACTTC. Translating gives CASSLSGQGETYEQYF.

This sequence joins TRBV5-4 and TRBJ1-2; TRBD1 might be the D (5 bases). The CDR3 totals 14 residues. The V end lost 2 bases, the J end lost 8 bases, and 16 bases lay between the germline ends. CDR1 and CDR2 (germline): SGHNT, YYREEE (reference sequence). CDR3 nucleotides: TGTGCCAGCAGCTTAACCACGCCAGGGAGAGGCTACACCTTC. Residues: CASSLTTPGRGYTF.

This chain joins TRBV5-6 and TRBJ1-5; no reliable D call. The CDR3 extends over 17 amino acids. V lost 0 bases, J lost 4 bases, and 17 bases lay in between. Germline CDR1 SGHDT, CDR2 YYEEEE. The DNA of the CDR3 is TGTGCCAGCAGCTTGGGGTGGGCCAGCGAAATGAATCAGCCCCAGCATTTT. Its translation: CASSLGWASEMNQPQHF.

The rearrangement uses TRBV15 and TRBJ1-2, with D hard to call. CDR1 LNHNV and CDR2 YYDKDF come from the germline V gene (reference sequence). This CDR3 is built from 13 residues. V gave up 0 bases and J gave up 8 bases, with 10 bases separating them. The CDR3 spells CATSRDNAKGYTF. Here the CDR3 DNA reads TGTGCCACCAGCAGAGATAATGCGAAGGGCTACACCTTC.

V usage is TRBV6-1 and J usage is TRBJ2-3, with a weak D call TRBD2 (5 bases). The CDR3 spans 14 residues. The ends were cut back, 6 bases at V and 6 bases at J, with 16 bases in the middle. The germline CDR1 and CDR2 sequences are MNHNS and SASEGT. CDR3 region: CASSLGLGMDTQYF. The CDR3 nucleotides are TGTGCCAGCAGCCTCGGACTGGGCATGGATACGCAGTATTTT.

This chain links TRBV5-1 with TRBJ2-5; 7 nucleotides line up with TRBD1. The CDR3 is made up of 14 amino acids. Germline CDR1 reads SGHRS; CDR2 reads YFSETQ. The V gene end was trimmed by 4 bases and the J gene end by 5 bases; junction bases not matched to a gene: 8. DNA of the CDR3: TGCGCCAGCAGCGTGACAGGGCCGATGGAGACCCAGTACTTC. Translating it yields CASSVTGPMETQYF. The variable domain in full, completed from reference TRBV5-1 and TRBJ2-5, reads KAGVTQTPRYLIKTRGQQVTLSCSPISGHRSVSWYQQTPGQGLQFLFEYFSETQRNKGNFPGRFSGRQFSNSRSEMNVSTLELGDSALYLCASSVTGPMETQYFGPGTRLLVL.

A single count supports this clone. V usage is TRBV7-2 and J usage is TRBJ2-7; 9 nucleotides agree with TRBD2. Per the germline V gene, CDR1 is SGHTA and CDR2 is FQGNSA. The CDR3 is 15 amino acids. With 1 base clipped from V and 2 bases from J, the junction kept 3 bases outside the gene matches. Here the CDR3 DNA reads TGTGCCAGCAGCTTAGAGGGCGGGGGGGCCTACGAGCAGTACTTC. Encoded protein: CASSLEGGGAYEQYF.

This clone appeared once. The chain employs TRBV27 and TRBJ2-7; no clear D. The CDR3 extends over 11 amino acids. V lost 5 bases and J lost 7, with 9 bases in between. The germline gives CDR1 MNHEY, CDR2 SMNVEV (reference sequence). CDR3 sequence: CASSPLPEQYF. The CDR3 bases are TGTGCCAGCAGTCCCCTCCCAGAGCAGTACTTC.